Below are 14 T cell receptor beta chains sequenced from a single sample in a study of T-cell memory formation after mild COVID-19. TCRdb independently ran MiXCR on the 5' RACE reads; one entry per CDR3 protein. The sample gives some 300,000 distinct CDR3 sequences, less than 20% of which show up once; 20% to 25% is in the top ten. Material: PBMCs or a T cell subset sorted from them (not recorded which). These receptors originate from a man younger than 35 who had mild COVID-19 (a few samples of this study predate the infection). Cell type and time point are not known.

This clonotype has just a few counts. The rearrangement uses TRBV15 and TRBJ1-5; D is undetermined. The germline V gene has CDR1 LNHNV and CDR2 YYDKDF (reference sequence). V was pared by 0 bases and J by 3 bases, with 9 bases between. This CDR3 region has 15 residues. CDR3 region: CATSREGGNNQPQHF. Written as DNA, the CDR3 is TGTGCCACCAGCAGAGAAGGAGGCAACAATCAGCCCCAGCATTTT.

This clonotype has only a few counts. The CDR3 protein is CAIRAGATGYGYTF. The CDR3 region has the DNA TGTGCCATCAGGGCAGGGGCGACTGGCTATGGCTACACCTTC. The chain uses TRBV10-3 and TRBJ1-2, with D possibly TRBD1 on 6 matching bases. Trimming took off 6 bases at V and 4 bases at J, with 15 bases between the two ends. This CDR3 has 14 residues. The V gene's germline CDR1 is ENHRY and CDR2 SYGVKD.

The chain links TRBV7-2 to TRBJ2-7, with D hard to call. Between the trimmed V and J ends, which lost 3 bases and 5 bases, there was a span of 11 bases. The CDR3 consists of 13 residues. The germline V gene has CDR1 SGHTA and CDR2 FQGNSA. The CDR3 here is CASSFWPGHEQYV. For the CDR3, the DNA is TGTGCCAGCAGCTTCTGGCCCGGCCACGAGCAGTACGTC.

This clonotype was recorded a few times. In DNA form, the CDR3 reads TGTGCCACCAGCGGGCCGAGGAACCAAGAGACCCAGTACTTC. Translating it yields CATSGPRNQETQYF. The V and J genes are TRBV15 and TRBJ2-5, with D hard to call. V was cut by 5 bases and J by 0 bases, with 10 bases left in between. CDR1 is LNHNV, CDR2 YYDKDF, per germline (reference sequence). CDR3 length: 14 amino acids.

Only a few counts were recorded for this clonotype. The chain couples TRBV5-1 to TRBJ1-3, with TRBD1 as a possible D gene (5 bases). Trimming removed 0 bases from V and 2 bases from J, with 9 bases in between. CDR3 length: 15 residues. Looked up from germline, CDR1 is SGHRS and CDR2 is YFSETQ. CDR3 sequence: CASSLDRGTGNTIYF. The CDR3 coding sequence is TGCGCCAGCAGCTTGGATCGGGGGACTGGAAACACCATATATTTT.

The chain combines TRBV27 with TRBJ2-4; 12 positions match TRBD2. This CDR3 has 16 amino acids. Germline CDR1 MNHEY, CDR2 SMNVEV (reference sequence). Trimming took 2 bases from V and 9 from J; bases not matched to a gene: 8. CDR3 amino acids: CASSLILAGGPSIQYF. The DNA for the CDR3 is TGTGCCAGCAGTTTAATTCTAGCGGGGGGGCCCAGCATTCAGTACTTC.

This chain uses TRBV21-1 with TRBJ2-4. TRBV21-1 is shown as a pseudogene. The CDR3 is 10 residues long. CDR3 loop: CASSKVGKYF. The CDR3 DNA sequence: TGTGCCAGCAGCAAAGTGGGGAAGTACTTC.

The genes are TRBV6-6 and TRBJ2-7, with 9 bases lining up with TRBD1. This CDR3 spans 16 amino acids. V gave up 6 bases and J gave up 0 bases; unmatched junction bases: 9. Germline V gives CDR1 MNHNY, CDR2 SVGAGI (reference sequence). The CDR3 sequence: CASSAIGTGSSYEQYF. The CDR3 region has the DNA TGTGCCAGCAGCGCCATCGGGACAGGGAGCTCCTACGAGCAGTACTTC.

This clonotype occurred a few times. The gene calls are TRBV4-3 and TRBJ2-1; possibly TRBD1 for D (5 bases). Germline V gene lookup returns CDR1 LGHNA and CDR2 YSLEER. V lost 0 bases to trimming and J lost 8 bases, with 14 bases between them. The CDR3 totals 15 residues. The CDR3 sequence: CASSQDPQGFDEQFF. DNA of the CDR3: TGCGCCAGCAGCCAAGATCCCCAGGGTTTCGATGAGCAGTTCTTC.

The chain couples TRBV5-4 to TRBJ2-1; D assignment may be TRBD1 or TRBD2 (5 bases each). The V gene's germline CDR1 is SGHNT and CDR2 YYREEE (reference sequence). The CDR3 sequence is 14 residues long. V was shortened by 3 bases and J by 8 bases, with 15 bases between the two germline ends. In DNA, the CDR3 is TGTGCCAGCAGCTACCCTGGTGGGGACGATGAGCAGTTCTTC. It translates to CASSYPGGDDEQFF.

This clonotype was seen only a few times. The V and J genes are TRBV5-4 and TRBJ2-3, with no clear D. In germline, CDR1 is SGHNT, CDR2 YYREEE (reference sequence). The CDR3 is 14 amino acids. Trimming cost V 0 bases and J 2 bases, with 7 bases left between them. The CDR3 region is CASSLEPITDTQYF. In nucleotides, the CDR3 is TGTGCCAGCAGCTTGGAACCCATCACAGATACGCAGTATTTT. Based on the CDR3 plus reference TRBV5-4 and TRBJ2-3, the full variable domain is ETGVTQSPTHLIKTRGQQVTLRCSSQSGHNTVSWYQQALGQGPQFIFQYYREEENGRGNFPPRFSGLQFPNYSSELNVNALELDDSALYLCASSLEPITDTQYFGPGTRLTVL.

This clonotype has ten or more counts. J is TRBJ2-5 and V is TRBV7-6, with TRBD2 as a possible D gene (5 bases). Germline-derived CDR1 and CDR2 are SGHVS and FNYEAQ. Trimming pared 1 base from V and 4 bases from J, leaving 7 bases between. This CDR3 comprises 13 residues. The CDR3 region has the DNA TGTGCCAGCAGCTTAGTTGGGAGAGAGACCCAGTACTTC. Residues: CASSLVGRETQYF.

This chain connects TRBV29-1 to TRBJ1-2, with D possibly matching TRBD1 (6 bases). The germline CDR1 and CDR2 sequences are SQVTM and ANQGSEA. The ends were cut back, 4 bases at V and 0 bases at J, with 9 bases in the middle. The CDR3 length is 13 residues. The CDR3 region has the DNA TGCAGCGTTGTCGGGGGGCCTAACTATGGCTACACCTTC. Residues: CSVVGGPNYGYTF.

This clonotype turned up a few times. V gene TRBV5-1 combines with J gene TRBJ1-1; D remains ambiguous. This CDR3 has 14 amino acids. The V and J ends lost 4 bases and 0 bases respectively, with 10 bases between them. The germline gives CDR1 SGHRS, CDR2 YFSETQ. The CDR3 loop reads CASSPLRMNTEAFF. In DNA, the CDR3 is TGCGCCAGCAGCCCCCTGAGGATGAACACTGAAGCTTTCTTT.